This T cell receptor beta chain was obtained from a study of T cell changes during pregnancy in multiple sclerosis. V was pared by 5 bases and J by 4 bases, with 14 bases of the junction left unmatched. The CDR3 consists of 16 residues. Germline CDR1 and CDR2: SGHDT and YYEEEE. Profiling relied on immunoSEQ multiplex PCR, and the TCRdb table lists in-frame clones only, not all of them. Altogether tens of thousands of clones are present, 94% being singletons, with the ten largest covering approximately 0.92%. This chain uses TRBV5-6 with TRBJ1-2; 7 nucleotides line up with TRBD1. The receptor's source is a female donor in good health, enrolled as a control in a pregnancy study. The sequenced sample was peripheral blood, obtained in the second trimester of pregnancy. The CDR3 spells CASRPATRTGFYGYTF. The DNA of the CDR3 is TGTGCCAGCAGACCTGCAACACGGACAGGTTTCTATGGCTACACCTTC. Complete variable domain (other parts from reference TRBV5-6 and TRBJ1-2): DAGVTQSPTHLIKTRGQQVTLRCSPKSGHDTVSWYQQALGQGPQFIFQYYEEEERQRGNFPDRFSGHQFPNYSSELNVNALLLGDSALYLCASRPATRTGFYGYTFGSGTRLTVV.